These T cell receptor beta chains were read from a single sample in a study of CD4+ T cells in melanoma. Here immunoSEQ multiplex PCR was the method, and the copy in TCRdb shows in-frame clones only, minus some. The table shows some 110,000 clones, with around 92% occurring only once. The sample comprised peripheral blood. Receptor source: a human donor with melanoma. The CDR3 runs from the conserved cysteine through the conserved F or W. A D gene is named only where the DNA matches it firmly. Clone size is shown for a subset of rows, as once, few, many or a class of expanded clone.

>TRBJ1-5|12|-|-|TRBV7-6
TGTGCTGAGCAGGGGCGCAATCAGCCCCAGCATTTT
CAEQGRNQPQHF
>TRBJ1-4|8|-|-|TRBV27
TGTGCGGGCGAAAAACTGTTTTTT
CAGEKLFF
>TRBJ2-3|17|-|-|TRBV7-9
TGTGCCAGCAGCTTAAGAACGGGGACATATCACACAGATACGCAGTATTTT
CASSLRTGTYHTDTQYF
>TRBJ2-7|15|-|-|TRBV6-6
TGTGCCAGCAGAATCGATCCGAGTAGCTCCTACGAGCAGTACTTC
CASRIDPSSSYEQYF
>TRBJ2-7|13|-|-|TRBV10-3
TGTGCCATCAGTAACCCGAGCTCCTACGAGCAGTACTTC
CAISNPSSYEQYF
>TRBJ2-7|14|-|-|TRBV19
TGTGCCAGTAGTATAAGGACGGAAATCTACGAGCAGTACTTC
CASSIRTEIYEQYF
>TRBJ2-5|15|TRBD2|-|TRBV25-1
TGTGCCAGCAGTGAATATGGGAGGGCCCAAGAGACCCAGTACTTC
CASSEYGRAQETQYF
>TRBJ2-1|16|TRBD1|-|TRBV7-3
TGTGCCAGCAGCCAGTTCGGGACAGGGAGCTACAATGAGCAGTTCTTC
CASSQFGTGSYNEQFF
>TRBJ2-5|15|TRBD2|-|TRBV6-1
TGTGCCAGCAGTGATAGAGCGGGGGGGCGGGAGACCCAGTACTTC
CASSDRAGGRETQYF
>TRBJ2-3|15|TRBD1|-|TRBV7-2
TGTGCCAGCACAAACAGGGGACGCGTTGCAGATACGCAGTATTTT
CASTNRGRVADTQYF
>TRBJ2-3|16|TRBD1|-|TRBV18
TGTGCCAGCTCACCAGCGGACAGGCGGAGCACAGATACGCAGTATTTT
CASSPADRRSTDTQYF
>TRBJ2-5|14|-|-|TRBV19
TGTGCCAGTAGTTCGGGGCGGCTCCAAGAGACCCAGTACTTC
CASSSGRLQETQYF
>TRBJ1-1|13|-|few|TRBV5-1
TGCGCCAGCAGCACAGGAAGAGGCACTGAAGCTTTCTTT
CASSTGRGTEAFF
>TRBJ2-3|18|-|-|TRBV27
TGTGCCAGCGCGCTCCTCGGGGGCTCTGCGGGGACCACAGATACGCAGTATTTT
CASALLGGSAGTTDTQYF
>TRBJ1-2|13|-|few|TRBV10-3
TGTGCCATCAGTGAAGGAGGGGACTATGGCTACACCTTC
CAISEGGDYGYTF